This T cell receptor (beta chain) was sequenced during a study of CD8+ T cells in alopecia areata. Study as a whole: Oral tofacitinib, 5 to 10 mg twice daily, was given in an open-label trial.

Whole-study findings and limits: Tofacitinib significantly brought down scalp clonality and expanded CD8+ clones among top 100. With just one nonresponder, it is still uncertain whether baseline CD8+ expansion relates to response.

Concerning this clone: No antigen is known for it.

Sequencing relied on a cDNA template that was reverse transcribed from extracted RNA. Assay: immunoSEQ multiplex PCR; the TCRdb copy retains only in-frame clones and omits some. The table includes some 120,000 clones, approximately 57% detected once. Germline V gives CDR1 ENHRY, CDR2 SYGVKD. The V end lost 3 bases, the J end lost 1 base, and 3 bases lay between the germline ends. The CDR3 loop spans 12 amino acids. Treatment described: oral pan-JAK inhibitor, 5-10 mg twice daily. Researchers took lesional scalp punch biopsies and peripheral blood from people who were alopecia areata patients. The sequence was collected from a human donor with alopecia areata. The chain joins TRBV10-3 to TRBJ2-5; D is uncertain. The source was CD4+ T cells sorted from blood, collected at week 4, from a patient treated with tofacitinib. The CDR3 DNA sequence: TGTGCCATCAGTGACGCCCAAGAGACCCAGTACTTC. Amino acid sequence: CAISDAQETQYF.